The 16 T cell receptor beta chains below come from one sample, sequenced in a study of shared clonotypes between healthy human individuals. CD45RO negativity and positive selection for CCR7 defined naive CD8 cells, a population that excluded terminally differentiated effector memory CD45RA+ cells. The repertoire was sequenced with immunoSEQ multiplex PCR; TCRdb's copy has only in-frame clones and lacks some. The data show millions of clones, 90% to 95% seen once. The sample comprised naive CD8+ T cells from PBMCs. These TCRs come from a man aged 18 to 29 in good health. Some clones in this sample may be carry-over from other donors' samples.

CDR3 DNA: TGTGCCAGCAAGCTCTCTCCGGGACTAGCTTTCAATGAGCAGTTCTTC. Translated: CASKLSPGLAFNEQFF. This sequence joins TRBV6-4 and TRBJ2-1, with TRBD2 matching 9 bases. The V gene end was trimmed by 7 bases and the J gene end by 6 bases; junction bases not matched to a gene: 13. The V gene's germline CDR1 is MRHNA and CDR2 SNTAGT. This CDR3 has 16 amino acids.

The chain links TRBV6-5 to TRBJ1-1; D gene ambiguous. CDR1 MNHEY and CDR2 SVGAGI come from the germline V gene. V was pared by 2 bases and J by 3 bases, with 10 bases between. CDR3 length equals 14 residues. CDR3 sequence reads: CASSYNQLYTEAFF. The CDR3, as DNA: TGTGCCAGCAGTTACAACCAGCTTTACACTGAAGCTTTCTTT.

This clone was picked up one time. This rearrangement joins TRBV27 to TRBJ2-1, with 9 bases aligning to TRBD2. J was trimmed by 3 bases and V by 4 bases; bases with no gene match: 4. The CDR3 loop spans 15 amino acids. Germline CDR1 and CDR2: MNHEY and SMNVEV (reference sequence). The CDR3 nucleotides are TGTGCCAGCAGTTCTACAGCGGGAGGCTACAATGAGCAGTTCTTC. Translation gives CASSSTAGGYNEQFF.

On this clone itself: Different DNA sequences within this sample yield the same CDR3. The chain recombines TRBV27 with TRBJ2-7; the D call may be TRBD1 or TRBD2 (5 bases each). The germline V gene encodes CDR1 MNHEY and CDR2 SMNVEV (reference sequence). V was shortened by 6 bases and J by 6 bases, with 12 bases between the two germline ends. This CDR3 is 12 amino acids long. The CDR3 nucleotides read TGTGCCAGCAGCCTGGTGGGACGCGAGCAGTACTTC. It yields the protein CASSLVGREQYF.

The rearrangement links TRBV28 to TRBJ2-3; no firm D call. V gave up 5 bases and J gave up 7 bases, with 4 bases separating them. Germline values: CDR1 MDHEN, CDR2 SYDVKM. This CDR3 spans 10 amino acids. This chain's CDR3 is CASSRNTQYF. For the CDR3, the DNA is TGTGCCAGCAGTCGTAATACGCAGTATTTT.

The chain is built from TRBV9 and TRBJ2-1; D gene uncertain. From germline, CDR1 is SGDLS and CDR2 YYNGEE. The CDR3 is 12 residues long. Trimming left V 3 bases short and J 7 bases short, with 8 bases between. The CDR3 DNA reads TGTGCCAGCAGCGACTCTCGGAATGAGCAGTTCTTC. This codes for CASSDSRNEQFF.

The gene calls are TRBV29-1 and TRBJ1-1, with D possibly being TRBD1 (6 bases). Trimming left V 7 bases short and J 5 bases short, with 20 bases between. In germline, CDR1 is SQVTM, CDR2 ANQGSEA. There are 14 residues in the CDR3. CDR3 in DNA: TGCAGCGGGGCGATAGGACAGTACACGACTGAAGCTTTCTTT. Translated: CSGAIGQYTTEAFF.

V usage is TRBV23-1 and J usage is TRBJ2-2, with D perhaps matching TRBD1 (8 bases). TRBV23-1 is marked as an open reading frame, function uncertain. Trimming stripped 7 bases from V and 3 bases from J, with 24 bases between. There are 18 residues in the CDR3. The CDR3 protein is CASTSQGALSGDTGELFF. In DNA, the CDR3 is TGCGCCAGCACCTCTCAGGGGGCCCTAAGCGGGGACACCGGGGAGCTGTTTTTT.

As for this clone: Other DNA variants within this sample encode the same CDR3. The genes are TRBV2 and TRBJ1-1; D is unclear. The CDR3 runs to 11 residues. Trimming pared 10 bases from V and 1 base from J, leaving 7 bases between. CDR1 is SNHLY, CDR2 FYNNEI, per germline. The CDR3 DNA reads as TGTGCCACCGAAACGAACACTGAAGCTTTCTTT. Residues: CATETNTEAFF.

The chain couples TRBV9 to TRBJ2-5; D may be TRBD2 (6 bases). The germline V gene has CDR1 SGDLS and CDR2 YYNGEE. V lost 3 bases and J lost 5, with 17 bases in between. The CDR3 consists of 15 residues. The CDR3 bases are TGTGCCAGCAGCGGGCTCGGGAGTTTCGGGGAGACCCAGTACTTC. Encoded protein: CASSGLGSFGETQYF.

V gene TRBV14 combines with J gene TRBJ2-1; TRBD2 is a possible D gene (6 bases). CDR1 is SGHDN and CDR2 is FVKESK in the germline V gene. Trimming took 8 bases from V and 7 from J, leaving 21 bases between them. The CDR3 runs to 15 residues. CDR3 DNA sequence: TGTGCCAGCGCCTCTAGGTCGGGAGCTCGGAATGAGCAGTTCTTC. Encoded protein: CASASRSGARNEQFF. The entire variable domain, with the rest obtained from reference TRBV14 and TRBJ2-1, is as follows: EAGVTQFPSHSVIEKGQTVTLRCDPISGHDNLYWYRRVMGKEIKFLLHFVKESKQDESGMPNNRFLAERTGGTYSTLKVQPAELEDSGVYFCASASRSGARNEQFFGPGTRLTVL.

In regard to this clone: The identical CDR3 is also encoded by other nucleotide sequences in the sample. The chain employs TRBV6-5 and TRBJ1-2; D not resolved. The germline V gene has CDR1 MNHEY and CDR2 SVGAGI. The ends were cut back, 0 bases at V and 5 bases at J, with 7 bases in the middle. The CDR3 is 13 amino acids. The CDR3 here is CASSYSNRYGYTF. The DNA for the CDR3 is TGTGCCAGCAGTTACTCGAACCGGTATGGCTACACCTTC.

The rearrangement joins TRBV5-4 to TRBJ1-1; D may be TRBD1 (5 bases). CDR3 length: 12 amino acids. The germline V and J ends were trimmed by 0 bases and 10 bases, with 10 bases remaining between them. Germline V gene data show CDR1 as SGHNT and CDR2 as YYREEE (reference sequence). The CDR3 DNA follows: TGTGCCAGCAGCTTGGGAGGGGAGGGAGCTTTCTTT. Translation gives CASSLGGEGAFF.

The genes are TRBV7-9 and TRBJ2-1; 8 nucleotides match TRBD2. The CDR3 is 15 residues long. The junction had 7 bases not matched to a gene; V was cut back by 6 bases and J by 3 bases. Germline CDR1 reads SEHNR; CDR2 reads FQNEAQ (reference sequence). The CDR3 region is CASRDPGLDYNEQFF. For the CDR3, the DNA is TGTGCCAGCAGGGACCCGGGACTAGACTACAATGAGCAGTTCTTC. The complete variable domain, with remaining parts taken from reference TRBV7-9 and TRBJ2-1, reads DTGVSQNPRHKITKRGQNVTFRCDPISEHNRLYWYRQTLGQGPEFLTYFQNEAQLEKSRLLSDRFSAERPKGSFSTLEIQRTEQGDSAMYLCASRDPGLDYNEQFFGPGTRLTVL.

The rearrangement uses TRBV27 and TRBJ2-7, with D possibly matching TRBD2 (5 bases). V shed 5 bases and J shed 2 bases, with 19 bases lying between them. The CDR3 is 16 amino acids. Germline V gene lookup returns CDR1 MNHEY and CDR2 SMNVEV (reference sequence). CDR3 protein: CASSTVEVAGTYEQYF. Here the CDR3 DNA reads TGTGCCAGCAGTACAGTTGAGGTAGCCGGGACCTACGAGCAGTACTTC.

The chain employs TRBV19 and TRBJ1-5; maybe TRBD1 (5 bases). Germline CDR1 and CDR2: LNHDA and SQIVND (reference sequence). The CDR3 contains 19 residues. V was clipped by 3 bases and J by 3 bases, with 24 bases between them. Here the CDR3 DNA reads TGTGCCAGTAGTATGGGGCAGGAAAAAATAGACTCTCCCAATCAGCCCCAGCATTTT. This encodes CASSMGQEKIDSPNQPQHF.